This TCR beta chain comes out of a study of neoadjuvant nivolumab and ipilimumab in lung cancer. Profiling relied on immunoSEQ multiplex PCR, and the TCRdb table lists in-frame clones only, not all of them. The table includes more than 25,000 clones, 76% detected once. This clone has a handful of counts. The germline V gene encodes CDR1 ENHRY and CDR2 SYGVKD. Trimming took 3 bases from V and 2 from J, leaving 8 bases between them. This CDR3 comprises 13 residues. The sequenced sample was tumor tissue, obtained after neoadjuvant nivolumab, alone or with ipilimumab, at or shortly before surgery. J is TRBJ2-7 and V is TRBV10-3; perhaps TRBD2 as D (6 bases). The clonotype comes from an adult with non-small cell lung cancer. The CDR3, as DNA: TGTGCCATCAGTGAAAGACTAGCCTACGAGCAGTACTTC. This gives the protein CAISERLAYEQYF.